These 18 T cell receptor beta chains were sequenced from one sample in a study of shared clonotypes between healthy human individuals (dated by TCRdb to about 2020). The library was prepared using the immunoSEQ multiplex PCR assay. TCRdb mirrors the immuneACCESS table, restricted to in-frame sequences. Some clones are absent from its copies; in checked studies, under half trace to an unresolved V gene, and the reason for the others is unknown. The sample includes about 510,000 clones, with less than 85% observed a single time. Over 10% of the sample is in the top ten clones. The sample consisted of PBMCs. All receptors come from a woman in her forties in good health. Some clones in this sample may be carry-over from other donors' samples.

This clone was counted between two and nine times. Other DNA sequences in the same sample also yield this CDR3. The chain carries TRBV7-2 and TRBJ2-7, with 8 bases identical to TRBD2. The J segment lost 1 base and the V segment lost 4 bases, leaving 6 bases of the junction unmatched. CDR1 is SGHTA and CDR2 is FQGNSA in the germline V gene. CDR3 length: 15 residues. As DNA, the CDR3 is TGTGCCAGCAGCTCTGGGCTAGCGGGTTCCTACGAGCAGTACTTC. Its protein product is CASSSGLAGSYEQYF.

The chain joins TRBV29-1 to TRBJ1-5; D may be TRBD1 (5 bases). This CDR3 spans 13 amino acids. Trimming stripped 4 bases from V and 2 bases from J, with 9 bases between. Germline assignment: CDR1 SQVTM and CDR2 ANQGSEA. This chain's CDR3 is CSVVGDGNQPQHF. CDR3 in DNA: TGCAGCGTTGTGGGGGACGGCAATCAGCCCCAGCATTTT.

The chain uses TRBV28 and TRBJ2-7, with 9 bases aligning to TRBD2. The CDR3 is 16 amino acids. J gave up 3 bases and V 6 bases, and 12 bases lay outside the gene matches. CDR1 is MDHEN, CDR2 SYDVKM, per germline. The CDR3 here is CASSLPDPREGYEQYF. In DNA, the CDR3 is TGTGCCAGCAGCCTGCCTGACCCGCGGGAGGGCTACGAGCAGTACTTC.

This chain joins TRBV28 and TRBJ1-2, with 8 bases aligning to TRBD1. Germline V gene data show CDR1 as MDHEN and CDR2 as SYDVKM. V lost 2 bases and J lost 4; bases outside the gene matches: 6. This CDR3 has 15 residues. The CDR3, as DNA: TGTGCCAGCAGTTTAGTGGGGACAGGATTCTATGGCTACACCTTC. Its translation is CASSLVGTGFYGYTF.

The chain uses TRBV2 and TRBJ1-3; possibly TRBD1 for D (5 bases). Germline V gene sequence: CDR1 SNHLY, CDR2 FYNNEI. V was clipped by 4 bases and J by 5 bases, with 9 bases between them. The CDR3 is 13 amino acids. The CDR3 nucleotides read TGTGCCAGCAGTGGACAGACCCGAAACACCATATATTTT. It codes for CASSGQTRNTIYF.

CDR3 sequence reads: CATSRSRVPGNTIYF. CDR3 in DNA: TGTGCCACCAGCAGGTCCCGAGTGCCTGGAAACACCATATATTTT. The V and J genes are TRBV15 and TRBJ1-3; D is undetermined. CDR1 is LNHNV, CDR2 YYDKDF, per germline (reference sequence). Trimming took 3 bases from V and 2 from J, leaving 11 bases between them. This CDR3 comprises 15 residues.

This chain uses TRBV19 with TRBJ2-3; 11 nucleotides agree with TRBD1. V dropped 11 bases and J dropped 4; count of bases not matched to a gene: 2. Germline V CDR1 and CDR2: LNHDA, SQIVND (reference sequence). CDR3 length: 12 amino acids. CDR3 region: CAVGQGADTQYF. The DNA for the CDR3 is TGTGCCGTGGGACAGGGGGCAGATACGCAGTATTTT.

This chain connects TRBV11-3 to TRBJ1-2, with D maybe TRBD1 (6 bases). The CDR3 totals 14 residues. V shed 5 bases and J shed 5 bases, with 15 bases lying between them. Germline V gene sequence: CDR1 SGHNT, CDR2 YENEEA. This CDR3 is CASSPTGREYGYTF. The CDR3 region has the DNA TGTGCCAGCAGCCCCACAGGGAGAGAATATGGCTACACCTTC.

J is TRBJ2-7 and V is TRBV19; D may be TRBD1 or TRBD2 (6 bases each). Germline V gene lookup returns CDR1 LNHDA and CDR2 SQIVND (reference sequence). The CDR3 loop spans 18 amino acids. V dropped 6 bases and J dropped 0 bases, with 24 bases sitting between them. CDR3 in DNA: TGTGCCAGTAGCCCTCCTAGGGGGGAGCACCGAAGCTCCTACGAGCAGTACTTC. Translated, it gives CASSPPRGEHRSSYEQYF. The full variable domain, in which reference TRBV19 and TRBJ2-7 provide the parts outside the CDR3, is DGGITQSPKYLFRKEGQNVTLSCEQNLNHDAMYWYRQDPGQGLRLIYYSQIVNDFQKGDIAEGYSVSREKKESFPLTVTSAQKNPTAFYLCASSPPRGEHRSSYEQYFGPGTRLTVT.

The chain carries TRBV6-4 and TRBJ2-1; D unresolved. The CDR3 length is 14 residues. V lost 7 bases and J lost 9, with 19 bases in between. Germline CDR1 MRHNA, CDR2 SNTAGT. The CDR3 bases are TGTGCCAGCAAACTTGAAGTGGGCCTGTTTGAGCAGTTCTTC. It yields the protein CASKLEVGLFEQFF.

The genes are TRBV30 and TRBJ2-1; D possibly matches TRBD1 or TRBD2 (5 bases each). The germline V and J ends were trimmed by 0 bases and 10 bases, with 10 bases remaining between them. The CDR3 totals 12 residues. Germline CDR1 GTSNPN, CDR2 SVGIG (reference sequence). The CDR3 is CAWSVVGTEQFF. The CDR3 nucleotides read TGTGCCTGGAGTGTCGTGGGGACCGAGCAGTTCTTC.

J is TRBJ2-7 and V is TRBV2; the match to TRBD2 covers 7 bases. Trimming at V came to 0 bases and at J to 2 bases, leaving 4 bases not matched to a gene. Per the germline V gene, CDR1 is SNHLY and CDR2 is FYNNEI. This CDR3 spans 15 amino acids. For the CDR3, the DNA is TGTGCCAGCAGTGAAGCCCCCGGGACTACCTACGAGCAGTACTTC. It is translated as CASSEAPGTTYEQYF.

The V gene is TRBV11-2, the J gene TRBJ2-7; no clear D. V was clipped by 5 bases and J by 5 bases, with 16 bases between them. The CDR3 spans 14 residues. Germline lookup yields CDR1 SGHAT and CDR2 FQNNGV. CDR3 region: CASSPSLVVNEQYF. As DNA, the CDR3 is TGTGCCAGCAGCCCTAGTCTCGTGGTGAACGAGCAGTACTTC. The whole variable domain, remainder taken from reference TRBV11-2 and TRBJ2-7, is EAGVAQSPRYKIIEKRQSVAFWCNPISGHATLYWYQQILGQGPKLLIQFQNNGVVDDSQLPKDRFSAERLKGVDSTLKIQPAKLEDSAVYLCASSPSLVVNEQYFGPGTRLTVT.

This clone was recorded once. The chain has TRBV6-1 and TRBJ2-7; D is unresolved. Germline CDR1 and CDR2: MNHNS and SASEGT. The CDR3 runs to 11 residues. Deletions cut 6 bases from V and 3 bases from J, with 6 bases between. CDR3 DNA: TGTGCCAGCAGGAACGGCTACGAGCAGTACTTC. This encodes CASRNGYEQYF.

This chain joins TRBV5-1 and TRBJ2-5, with TRBD2 identical over 13 bases. This CDR3 has 19 amino acids. With 0 bases clipped from V and 5 bases from J, the junction kept 13 bases outside the gene matches. Germline assignment: CDR1 SGHRS and CDR2 YFSETQ. The CDR3 DNA is TGCGCCAGCAGCTTGGAGGGACTAGCGGGATTCAATGGTCGGGAGACCCAGTACTTC. As protein: CASSLEGLAGFNGRETQYF.

V is TRBV4-1 and J is TRBJ1-2, with D possibly matching TRBD1 (5 bases). This CDR3 is 16 amino acids long. Trimming removed 3 bases from V and 4 bases from J, with 18 bases in between. The germline CDR1 and CDR2 sequences are MGHRA and YSYEKL. CDR3 sequence (DNA): TGCGCCAGCAGCCAGCAGGGACCGGAATTGCCCTATGGCTACACCTTC. It yields the protein CASSQQGPELPYGYTF.

The genes are TRBV19 and TRBJ1-3; D uncertain. The V and J ends lost 5 bases and 4 bases respectively, with 12 bases between them. CDR1 is LNHDA and CDR2 is SQIVND in the germline V gene (reference sequence). The CDR3 sequence is 14 residues long. Here the CDR3 reads CASSPGSLGNTIYF. In nucleotides, the CDR3 is TGTGCCAGTAGTCCGGGCTCACTCGGAAACACCATATATTTT.

This clone showed up just once. The J gene is TRBJ2-7, the V gene TRBV7-2; 7 nucleotides agree with TRBD2. Unmatched junction bases numbered 10, after V lost 5 bases and J lost 0 bases. The V gene's germline CDR1 is SGHTA and CDR2 FQGNSA. The CDR3 runs to 16 residues. The CDR3 nucleotides are TGTGCCAGCAGCCGACCGACTAGCCGCACCTCCTACGAGCAGTACTTC. Translation: CASSRPTSRTSYEQYF.